The subject of this entry is one T cell receptor (beta chain). With 5 bases clipped from V and 2 bases from J, the junction kept 4 bases outside the gene matches. The germline gives CDR1 LNHDA, CDR2 SQIVND (reference sequence). This CDR3 contains 15 residues. The data are from a study of T cell responses to AZD1222 COVID-19 vaccine. Clones were sequenced by immunoSEQ multiplex PCR, and TCRdb holds only the in-frame ones, with some missing. This repertoire shows some 150,000 clones, around nine tenths found once; its top ten account for 1.5% to 2%. This material consisted of peripheral blood, taken on day 0 of AZD1222 vaccination. The chain recombines TRBV19 with TRBJ1-5; the match to TRBD1 covers 9 bases. The clonotype was recovered from an adult in good health. The CDR3 reads CASSSQGAGNQPQHF. For the CDR3, the DNA is TGTGCCAGTAGTTCACAGGGGGCGGGCAATCAGCCCCAGCATTTT.